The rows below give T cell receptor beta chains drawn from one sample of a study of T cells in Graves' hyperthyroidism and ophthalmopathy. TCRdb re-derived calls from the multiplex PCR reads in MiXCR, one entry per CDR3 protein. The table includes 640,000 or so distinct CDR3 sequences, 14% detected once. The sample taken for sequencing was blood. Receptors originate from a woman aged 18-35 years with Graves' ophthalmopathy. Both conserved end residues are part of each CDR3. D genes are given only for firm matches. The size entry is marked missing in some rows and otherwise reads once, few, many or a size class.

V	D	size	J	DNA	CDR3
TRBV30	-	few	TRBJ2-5	TGTGCCTGGGCTAGAGGACAAGAGACCCAGTACTTC	CAWARGQETQYF
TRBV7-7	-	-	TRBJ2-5	TGTGCTAGCAGCTCCAAGGCGGTGCAGTACCAAGAGACCCAGTACTTC	CASSSKAVQYQETQYF
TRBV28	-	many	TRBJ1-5	TGTGCCAGCAGCTCACCCTTGGGGCAGGAACTCAATCAGCCCCAGCATTTT	CASSSPLGQELNQPQHF
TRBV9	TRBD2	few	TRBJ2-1	TGTGCCAGCAGCGTAGATAGCGGGAGGTCCGATGAGCAGTTCTTC	CASSVDSGRSDEQFF
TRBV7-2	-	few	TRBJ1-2	TGTGCCAGCAGCTTAGACAGGGCGGCGGGCTACACCTTC	CASSLDRAAGYTF
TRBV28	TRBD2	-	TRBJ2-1	TGTGCCAGCAGTTCGCACGGGACTAGCGGGAACAATGAGCAGTTCTTC	CASSSHGTSGNNEQFF
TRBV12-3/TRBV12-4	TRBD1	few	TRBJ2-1	TGTGCCAGCAGATCAGGGGGAGAGCAGTTCTTC	CASRSGGEQFF
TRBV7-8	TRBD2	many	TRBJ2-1	TGTGCCAGCAGTCGACTAGCGGGAGTGTACTACAATGAGCAGTTCTTC	CASSRLAGVYYNEQFF
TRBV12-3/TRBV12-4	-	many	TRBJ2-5	TGTGCCAGCAGGACGGGACGGTTAGAGACCCAGTACTTC	CASRTGRLETQYF
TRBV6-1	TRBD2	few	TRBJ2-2	TGTGCCAGCCGTAGTGGTTCTAGCGGGAGACGGGAGACCGGGGAGCTGTTTTTT	CASRSGSSGRRETGELFF
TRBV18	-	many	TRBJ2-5	TGTGCCAGCTCACCACAAGAGACCCAGTACTTC	CASSPQETQYF